The T cell receptor beta chain described here comes from a study of long-term antiretroviral therapy in people with HIV. At survey level, the immunoSEQ assay was run in its v3.0 version. Sequenced by immunoSEQ multiplex PCR; TCRdb stores in-frame clones only, minus some. The sample lists around 19,000 clones, more than 70% seen once, with about 3.3% in the top ten. The CDR3 loop spans 11 amino acids. CDR1 DFQATT and CDR2 SNEGSKA come from the germline V gene (reference sequence). V was shortened by 1 base and J by 5 bases, with 5 bases between the two germline ends. V usage is TRBV20-1 and J usage is TRBJ2-5; D unresolved. This sequence was found in a woman aged 50 to 60 with HIV. The sample was unsorted PBMCs, taken roughly 2.7 years after starting antiretroviral therapy. CDR3 DNA: TGCAGTGCTAGAGCTTGGGAGACCCAGTACTTC. Its translation: CSARAWETQYF.